This section outlines one TCR beta chain sequence together with its context. Other autoimmune diseases, uncontrolled infections, pregnancy or lactation led to the exclusion of patients. This entry is derived from a study of Graves' ophthalmopathy and Graves' hyperthyroidism. From RNA, the CDR3 regions of TCR beta chains were amplified and sequenced. The first round was an RT-PCR with HTBI primers, and the second round was a multiplex PCR. TCRdb used MiXCR to reprocess the multiplex PCR reads, holding one entry per CDR3 protein. The table includes around 670,000 distinct CDR3 sequences, roughly two fifths detected once. The CDR3 length is 14 residues. CDR1 and CDR2 (germline): DFQATT, SNEGSKA (reference sequence). The ends lost 6 bases at V and 2 bases at J; junction bases unmatched: 9.

The chain joins TRBV20-1 to TRBJ1-1; 7 nucleotides agree with TRBD1. The sequencing input was peripheral blood. The TCR sequence derives from an adult man with Graves' ophthalmopathy. CDR3 region: CSAFGTEANTEAFF. The CDR3 DNA follows: TGCAGTGCATTTGGGACAGAAGCTAACACTGAAGCTTTCTTT.